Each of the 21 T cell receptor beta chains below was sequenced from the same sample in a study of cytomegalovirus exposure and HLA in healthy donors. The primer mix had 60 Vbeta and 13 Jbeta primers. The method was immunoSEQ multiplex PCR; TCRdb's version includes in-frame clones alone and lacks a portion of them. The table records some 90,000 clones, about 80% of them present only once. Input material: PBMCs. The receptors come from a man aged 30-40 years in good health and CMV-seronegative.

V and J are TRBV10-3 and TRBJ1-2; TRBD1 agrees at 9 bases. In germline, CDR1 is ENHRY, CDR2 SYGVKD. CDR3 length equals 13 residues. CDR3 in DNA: TGTGCGGACAGGGGTAAGTTGTATCATGGCTACACCTTC. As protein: CADRGKLYHGYTF.

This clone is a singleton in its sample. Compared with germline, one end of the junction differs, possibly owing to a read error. DNA for the CDR3: TGTTCCAGCAGCCGGGTTGGCACTGAAGCTTTCTTT. It is translated as CSSSRVGTEAFF. The chain links TRBV7-9 to TRBJ1-1; D is uncertain. The CDR3 loop spans 12 amino acids. Germline V CDR1 and CDR2: SEHNR, FQNEAQ (reference sequence).

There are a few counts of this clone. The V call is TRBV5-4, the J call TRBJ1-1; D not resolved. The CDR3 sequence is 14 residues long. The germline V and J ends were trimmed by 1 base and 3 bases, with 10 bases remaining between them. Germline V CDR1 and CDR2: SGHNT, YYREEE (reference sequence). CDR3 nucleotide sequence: TGTGCCAGCAGCTTGATTTACCGGGACACTGAAGCTTTCTTT. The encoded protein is CASSLIYRDTEAFF.

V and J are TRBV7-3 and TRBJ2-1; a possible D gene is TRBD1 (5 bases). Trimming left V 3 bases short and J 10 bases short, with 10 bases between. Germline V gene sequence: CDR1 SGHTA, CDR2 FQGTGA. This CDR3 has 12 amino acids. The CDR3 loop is CASSFQGGEQFF. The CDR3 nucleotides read TGTGCCAGCAGCTTTCAGGGTGGAGAGCAGTTCTTC.

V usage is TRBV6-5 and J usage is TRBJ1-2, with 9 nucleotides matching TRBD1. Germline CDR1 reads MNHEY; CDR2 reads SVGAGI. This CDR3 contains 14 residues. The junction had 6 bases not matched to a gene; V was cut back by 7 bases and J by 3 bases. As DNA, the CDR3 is TGTGCCAGCACCAGGGACAGGGAACACTATGGCTACACCTTC. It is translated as CASTRDREHYGYTF.

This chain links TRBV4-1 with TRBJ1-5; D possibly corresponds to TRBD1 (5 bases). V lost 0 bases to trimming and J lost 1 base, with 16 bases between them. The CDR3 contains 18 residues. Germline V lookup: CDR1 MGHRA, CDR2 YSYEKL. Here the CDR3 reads CASSQEQLTPGSNQPQHF. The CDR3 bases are TGCGCCAGCAGCCAAGAACAACTTACCCCAGGGAGCAATCAGCCCCAGCATTTT.

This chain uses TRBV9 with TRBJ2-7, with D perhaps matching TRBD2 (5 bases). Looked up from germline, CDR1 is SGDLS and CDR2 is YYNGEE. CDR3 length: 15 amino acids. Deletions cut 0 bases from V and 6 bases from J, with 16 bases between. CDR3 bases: TGTGCCAGCAGCGTAGGAAGGACGGCTAGCTCCGAGCAGTACTTC. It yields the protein CASSVGRTASSEQYF. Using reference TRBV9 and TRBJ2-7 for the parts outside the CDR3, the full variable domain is DSGVTQTPKHLITATGQRVTLRCSPRSGDLSVYWYQQSLDQGLQFLIQYYNGEERAKGNILERFSAQQFPDLHSELNLSSLELGDSALYFCASSVGRTASSEQYFGPGTRLTVT.

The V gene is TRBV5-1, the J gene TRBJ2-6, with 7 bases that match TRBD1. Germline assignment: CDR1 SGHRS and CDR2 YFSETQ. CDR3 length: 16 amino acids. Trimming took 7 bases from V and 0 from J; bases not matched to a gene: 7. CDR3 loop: CASAATGNSGANVLTF. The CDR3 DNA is TGCGCCAGCGCTGCGACAGGGAACTCTGGGGCCAACGTCCTGACTTTC.

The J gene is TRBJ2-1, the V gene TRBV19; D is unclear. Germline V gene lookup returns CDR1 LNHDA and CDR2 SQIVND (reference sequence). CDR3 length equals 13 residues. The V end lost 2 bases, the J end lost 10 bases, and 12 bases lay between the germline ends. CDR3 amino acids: CASSIIEVGEQFF. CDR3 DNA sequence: TGTGCCAGTAGTATAATTGAGGTAGGCGAGCAGTTCTTC.

The CDR3 loop reads CASSPPTGGADTQYF. Written as DNA, the CDR3 is TGTGCCAGCTCACCACCAACAGGGGGCGCAGATACGCAGTATTTT. The chain carries TRBV18 and TRBJ2-3; TRBD1 matches at 9 bases. The CDR3 totals 15 residues. Germline V gene sequence: CDR1 KGHSH, CDR2 LQKENI. V was pared by 0 bases and J by 4 bases, with 2 bases of the junction left unmatched.

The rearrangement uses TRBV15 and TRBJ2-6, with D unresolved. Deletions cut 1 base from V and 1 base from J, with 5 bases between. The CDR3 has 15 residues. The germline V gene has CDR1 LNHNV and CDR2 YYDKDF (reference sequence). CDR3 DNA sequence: TGTGCCACCAGCAGAGTCAGGTCTGGGGCCAACGTCCTGACTTTC. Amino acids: CATSRVRSGANVLTF.

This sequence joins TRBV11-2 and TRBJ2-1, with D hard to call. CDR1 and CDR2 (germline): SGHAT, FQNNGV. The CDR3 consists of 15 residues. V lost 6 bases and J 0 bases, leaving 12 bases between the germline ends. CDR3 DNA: TGTGCCAGCAGTCCCACACTAAGCTCCTACAATGAGCAGTTCTTC. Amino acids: CASSPTLSSYNEQFF.

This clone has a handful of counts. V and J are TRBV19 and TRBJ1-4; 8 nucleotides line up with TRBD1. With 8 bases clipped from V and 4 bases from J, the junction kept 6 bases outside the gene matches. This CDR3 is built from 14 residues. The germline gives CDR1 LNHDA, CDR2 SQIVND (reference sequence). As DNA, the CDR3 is TGTGCCAGTCGGGACAGGCCCCTTAATGAAAAACTGTTTTTT. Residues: CASRDRPLNEKLFF.

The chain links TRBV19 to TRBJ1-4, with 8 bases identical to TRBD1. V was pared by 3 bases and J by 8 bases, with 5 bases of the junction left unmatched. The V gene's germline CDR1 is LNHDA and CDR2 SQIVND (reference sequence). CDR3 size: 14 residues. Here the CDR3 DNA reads TGTGCCAGTAGTATCGGGGGGACAGGCGAAAAACTGTTTTTT. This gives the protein CASSIGGTGEKLFF.

Here the CDR3 reads CASSEGGTGVNTGELFF. CDR3 nucleotides: TGCGCCAGCAGCGAAGGGGGGACAGGGGTTAACACCGGGGAGCTGTTTTTT. The V and J genes are TRBV4-3 and TRBJ2-2; 10 nucleotides match TRBD1. The junction had 8 bases not matched to a gene; V was cut back by 5 bases and J by 2 bases. CDR3 length equals 17 residues. Germline CDR1 LGHNA, CDR2 YSLEER.

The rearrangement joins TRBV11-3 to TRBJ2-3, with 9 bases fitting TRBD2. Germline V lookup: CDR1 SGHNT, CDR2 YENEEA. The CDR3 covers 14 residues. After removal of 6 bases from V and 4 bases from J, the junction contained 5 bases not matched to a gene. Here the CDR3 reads CASRLAGSADTQYF. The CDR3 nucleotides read TGTGCCAGCAGGCTAGCGGGATCCGCAGATACGCAGTATTTT.

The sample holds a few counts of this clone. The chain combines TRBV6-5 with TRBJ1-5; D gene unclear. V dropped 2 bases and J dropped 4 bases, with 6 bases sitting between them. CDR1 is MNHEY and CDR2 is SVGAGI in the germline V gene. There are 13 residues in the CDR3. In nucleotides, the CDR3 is TGTGCCAGCAGTTACAGGGAGAATCAGCCCCAGCATTTT. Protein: CASSYRENQPQHF.

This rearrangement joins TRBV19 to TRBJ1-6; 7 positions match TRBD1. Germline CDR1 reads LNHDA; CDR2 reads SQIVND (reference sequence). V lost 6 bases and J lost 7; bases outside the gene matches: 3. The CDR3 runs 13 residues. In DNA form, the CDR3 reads TGTGCCAGTAGATACAGGGGCAATTCACCCCTCCACTTT. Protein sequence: CASRYRGNSPLHF. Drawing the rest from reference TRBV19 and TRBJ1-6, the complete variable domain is DGGITQSPKYLFRKEGQNVTLSCEQNLNHDAMYWYRQDPGQGLRLIYYSQIVNDFQKGDIAEGYSVSREKKESFPLTVTSAQKNPTAFYLCASRYRGNSPLHFGNGTRLTVT.

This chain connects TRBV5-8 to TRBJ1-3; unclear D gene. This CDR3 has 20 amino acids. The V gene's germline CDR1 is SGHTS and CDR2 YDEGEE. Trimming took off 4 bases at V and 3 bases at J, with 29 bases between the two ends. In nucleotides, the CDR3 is TGTGCCAGCAGCACAAAGTGGACTCGTACATCGCCCAATTTTGGAAACACCATATATTTT. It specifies CASSTKWTRTSPNFGNTIYF.

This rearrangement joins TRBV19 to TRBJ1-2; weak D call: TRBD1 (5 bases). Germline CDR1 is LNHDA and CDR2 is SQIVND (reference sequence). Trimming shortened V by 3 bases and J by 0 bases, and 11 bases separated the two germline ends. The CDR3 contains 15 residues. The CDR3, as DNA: TGTGCCAGTAGTATGCGGGGGGAGTCTAACTATGGCTACACCTTC. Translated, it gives CASSMRGESNYGYTF.

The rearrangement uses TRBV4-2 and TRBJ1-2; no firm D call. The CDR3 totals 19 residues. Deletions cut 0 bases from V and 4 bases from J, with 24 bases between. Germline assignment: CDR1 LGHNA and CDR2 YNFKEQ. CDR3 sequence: CASSQDLGILGPLFYGYTF. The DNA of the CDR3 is TGTGCCAGCAGCCAAGATCTGGGTATTCTGGGCCCTCTCTTCTATGGCTACACCTTC.